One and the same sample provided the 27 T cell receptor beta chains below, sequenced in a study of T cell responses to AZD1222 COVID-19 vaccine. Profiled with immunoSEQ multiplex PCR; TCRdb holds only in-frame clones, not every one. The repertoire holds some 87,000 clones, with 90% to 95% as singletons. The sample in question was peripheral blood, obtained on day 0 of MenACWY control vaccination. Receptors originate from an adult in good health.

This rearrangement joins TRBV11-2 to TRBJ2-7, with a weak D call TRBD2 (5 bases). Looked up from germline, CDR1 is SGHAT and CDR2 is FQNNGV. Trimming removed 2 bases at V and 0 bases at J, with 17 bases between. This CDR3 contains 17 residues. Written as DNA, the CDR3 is TGTGCCAGCAGCTTACTCCGGGGTCCGAGGTCCTCCTACGAGCAGTACTTC. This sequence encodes CASSLLRGPRSSYEQYF.

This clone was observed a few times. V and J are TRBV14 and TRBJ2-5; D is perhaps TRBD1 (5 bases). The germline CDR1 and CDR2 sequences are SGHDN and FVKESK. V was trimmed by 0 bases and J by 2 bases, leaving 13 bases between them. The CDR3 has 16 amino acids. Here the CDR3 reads CASSQEETALQETQYF. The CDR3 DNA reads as TGTGCCAGCAGCCAAGAGGAGACAGCTCTTCAAGAGACCCAGTACTTC.

The CDR3 DNA reads TGTGCCAGCAGCTTAATGGCAACTGAAGCTTTCTTT. Its protein product is CASSLMATEAFF. The rearrangement links TRBV7-9 to TRBJ1-1; D gene ambiguous. Germline CDR1 SEHNR, CDR2 FQNEAQ (reference sequence). This CDR3 spans 12 amino acids. V was trimmed by 2 bases and J by 5 bases, leaving 6 bases between them.

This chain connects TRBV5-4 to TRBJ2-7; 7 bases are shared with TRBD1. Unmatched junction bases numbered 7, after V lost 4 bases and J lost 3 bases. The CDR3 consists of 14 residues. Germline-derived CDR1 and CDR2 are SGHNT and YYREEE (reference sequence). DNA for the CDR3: TGTGCCAGCAGCGGTGGGACAGTAGGCTACGAGCAGTACTTC. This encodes CASSGGTVGYEQYF.

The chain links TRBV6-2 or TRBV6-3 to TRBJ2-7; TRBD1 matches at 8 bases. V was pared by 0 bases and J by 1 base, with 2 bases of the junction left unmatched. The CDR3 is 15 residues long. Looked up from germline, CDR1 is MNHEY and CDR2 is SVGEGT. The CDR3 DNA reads TGTGCCAGCAGTTACTCCGGGACAGGATCCTACGAGCAGTACTTC. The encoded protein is CASSYSGTGSYEQYF.

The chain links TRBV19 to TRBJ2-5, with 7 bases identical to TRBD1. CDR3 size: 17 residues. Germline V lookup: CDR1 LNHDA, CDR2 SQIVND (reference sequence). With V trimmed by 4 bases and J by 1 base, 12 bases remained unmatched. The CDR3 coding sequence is TGTGCCAGTAGTAGAACAGGGGAACTTCGTACCCAAGAGACCCAGTACTTC. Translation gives CASSRTGELRTQETQYF.

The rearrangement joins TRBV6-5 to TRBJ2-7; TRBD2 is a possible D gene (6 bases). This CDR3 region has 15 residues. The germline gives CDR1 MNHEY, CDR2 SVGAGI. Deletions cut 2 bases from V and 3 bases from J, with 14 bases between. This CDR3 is CASSYTEGSGYEQYF. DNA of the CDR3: TGTGCCAGCAGTTACACGGAGGGAAGCGGCTACGAGCAGTACTTC.

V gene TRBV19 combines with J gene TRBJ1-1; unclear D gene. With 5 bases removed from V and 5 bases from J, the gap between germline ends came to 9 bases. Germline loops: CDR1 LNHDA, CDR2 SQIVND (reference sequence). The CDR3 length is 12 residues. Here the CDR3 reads CASSSRGTEAFF. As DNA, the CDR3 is TGTGCCAGTAGTTCCCGGGGTACTGAAGCTTTCTTT.

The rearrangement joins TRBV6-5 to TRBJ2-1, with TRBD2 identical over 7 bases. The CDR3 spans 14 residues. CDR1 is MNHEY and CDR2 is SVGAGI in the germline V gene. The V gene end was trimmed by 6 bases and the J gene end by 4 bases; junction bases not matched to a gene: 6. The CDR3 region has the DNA TGTGCCAGCAGCGGCGGGAGAGGATACAATGAGCAGTTCTTC. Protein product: CASSGGRGYNEQFF.

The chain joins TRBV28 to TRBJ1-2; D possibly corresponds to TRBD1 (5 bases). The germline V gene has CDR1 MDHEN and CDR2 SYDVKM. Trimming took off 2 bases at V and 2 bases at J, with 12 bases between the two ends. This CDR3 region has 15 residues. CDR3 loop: CASSLGGLKNYGYTF. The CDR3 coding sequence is TGTGCCAGCAGTTTAGGGGGACTGAAGAACTATGGCTACACCTTC.

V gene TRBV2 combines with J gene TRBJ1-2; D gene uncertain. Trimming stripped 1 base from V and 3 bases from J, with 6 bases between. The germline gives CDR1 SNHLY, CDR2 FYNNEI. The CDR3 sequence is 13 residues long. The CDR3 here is CASSEDQYYGYTF. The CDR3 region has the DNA TGTGCCAGCAGTGAAGATCAGTACTATGGCTACACCTTC.

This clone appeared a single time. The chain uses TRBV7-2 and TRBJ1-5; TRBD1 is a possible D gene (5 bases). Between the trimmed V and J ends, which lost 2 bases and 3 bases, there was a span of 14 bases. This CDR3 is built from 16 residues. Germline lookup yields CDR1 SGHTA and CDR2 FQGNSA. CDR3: CASSLMSGIVNQPQHF. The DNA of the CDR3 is TGTGCCAGCAGCTTAATGTCAGGGATAGTCAATCAGCCCCAGCATTTT. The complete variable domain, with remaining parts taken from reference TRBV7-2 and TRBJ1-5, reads GAGVSQSPSNKVTEKGKDVELRCDPISGHTALYWYRQSLGQGLEFLIYFQGNSAPDKSGLPSDRFSAERTGGSVSTLTIQRTQQEDSAVYLCASSLMSGIVNQPQHFGDGTRLSIL.

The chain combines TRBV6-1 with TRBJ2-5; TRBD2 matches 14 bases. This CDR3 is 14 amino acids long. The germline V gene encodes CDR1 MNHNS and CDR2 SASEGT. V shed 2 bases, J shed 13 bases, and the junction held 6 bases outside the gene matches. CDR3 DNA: TGTGCCAGCAGTGAACCGGGACTAGCGGGGGTCGGGTACTTC. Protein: CASSEPGLAGVGYF.

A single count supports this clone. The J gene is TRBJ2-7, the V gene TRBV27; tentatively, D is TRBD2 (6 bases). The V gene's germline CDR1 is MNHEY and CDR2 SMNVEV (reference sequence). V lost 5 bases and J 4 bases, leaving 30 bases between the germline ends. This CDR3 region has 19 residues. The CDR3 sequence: CASSRVRKTGVQELYEQYF. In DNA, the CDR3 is TGTGCCAGCAGTAGGGTCAGGAAAACGGGGGTACAGGAGTTATACGAGCAGTACTTC.

The DNA of the CDR3 is TGTGCCAGCAGTTATCAGGCAGAAAGTACACCCCTCCACTTT. It is translated as CASSYQAESTPLHF. V and J are TRBV6-2 or TRBV6-3 and TRBJ1-6; D is ambiguous. CDR3 size: 14 residues. Trimming removed 3 bases from V and 11 bases from J, with 14 bases in between. CDR1 and CDR2 from the germline V gene are MNHEY and SVGEGT.

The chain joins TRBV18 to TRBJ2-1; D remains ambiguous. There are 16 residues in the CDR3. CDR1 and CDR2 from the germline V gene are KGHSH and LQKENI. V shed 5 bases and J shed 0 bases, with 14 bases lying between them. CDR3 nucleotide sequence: TGTGCCAGCTCAGCCGGGCCCCCGAGCTCCTACAATGAGCAGTTCTTC. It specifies CASSAGPPSSYNEQFF. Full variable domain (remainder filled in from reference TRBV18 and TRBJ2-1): NAGVMQNPRHLVRRRGQEARLRCSPMKGHSHVYWYRQLPEEGLKFMVYLQKENIIDESGMPKERFSAEFPKEGPSILRIQQVVRGDSAAYFCASSAGPPSSYNEQFFGPGTRLTVL.

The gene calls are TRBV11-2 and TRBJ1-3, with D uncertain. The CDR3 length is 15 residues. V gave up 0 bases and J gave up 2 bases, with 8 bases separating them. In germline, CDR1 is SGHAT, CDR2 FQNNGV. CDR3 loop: CASSLEIGTGNTIYF. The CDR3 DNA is TGTGCCAGCAGCTTAGAAATCGGGACTGGAAACACCATATATTTT.

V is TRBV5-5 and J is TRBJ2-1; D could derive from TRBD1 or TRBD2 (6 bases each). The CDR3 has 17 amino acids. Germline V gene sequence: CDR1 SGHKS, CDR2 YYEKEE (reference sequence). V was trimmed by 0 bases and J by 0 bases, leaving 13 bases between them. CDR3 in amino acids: CASSLVWGASSYNEQFF. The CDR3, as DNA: TGTGCCAGCAGCTTGGTCTGGGGGGCAAGCTCCTACAATGAGCAGTTCTTC.

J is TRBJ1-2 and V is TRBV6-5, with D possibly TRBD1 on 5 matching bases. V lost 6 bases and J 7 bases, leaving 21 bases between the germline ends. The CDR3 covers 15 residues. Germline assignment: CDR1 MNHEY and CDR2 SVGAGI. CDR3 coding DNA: TGTGCCAGCAGCCTCCTAAGAGGGGCGTCACTTGGCTACACCTTC. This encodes CASSLLRGASLGYTF.

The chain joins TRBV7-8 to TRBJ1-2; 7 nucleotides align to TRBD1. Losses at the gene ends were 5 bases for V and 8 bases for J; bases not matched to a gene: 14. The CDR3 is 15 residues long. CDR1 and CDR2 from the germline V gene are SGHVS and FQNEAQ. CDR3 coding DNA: TGTGCCAGCAGCCCCTCCCTTGACAGGGTAGGAGGCTACACCTTC. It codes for CASSPSLDRVGGYTF.

CDR3 protein: CASSRPSADNEQFF. CDR3 sequence (DNA): TGCGCCAGCAGTCGGCCTAGCGCGGACAATGAGCAGTTCTTC. This chain joins TRBV5-1 and TRBJ2-1; perhaps TRBD2 as D (6 bases). The V gene's germline CDR1 is SGHRS and CDR2 YFSETQ. The length of the CDR3 is 14 residues. Deletions cut 5 bases from V and 5 bases from J, with 14 bases between.

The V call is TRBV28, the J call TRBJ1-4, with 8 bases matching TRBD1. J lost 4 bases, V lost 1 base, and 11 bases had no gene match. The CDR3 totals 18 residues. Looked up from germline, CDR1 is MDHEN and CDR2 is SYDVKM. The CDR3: CASSLSISGGRGNEKLFF. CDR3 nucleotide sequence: TGTGCCAGCAGTTTATCTATCTCAGGGGGCAGGGGTAATGAAAAACTGTTTTTT.

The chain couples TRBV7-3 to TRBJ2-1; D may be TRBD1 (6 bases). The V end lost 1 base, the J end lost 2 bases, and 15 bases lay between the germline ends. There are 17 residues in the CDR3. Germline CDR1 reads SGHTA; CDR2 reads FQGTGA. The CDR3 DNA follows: TGTGCCAGCAGCTTAAAGGGCCGGGACACTACCTACAATGAGCAGTTCTTC. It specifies CASSLKGRDTTYNEQFF.

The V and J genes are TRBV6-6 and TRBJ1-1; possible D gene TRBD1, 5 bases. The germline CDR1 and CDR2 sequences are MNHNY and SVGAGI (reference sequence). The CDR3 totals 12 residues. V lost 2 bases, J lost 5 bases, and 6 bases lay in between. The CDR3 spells CASSYRQTEAFF. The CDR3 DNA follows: TGTGCCAGCAGTTACCGACAGACTGAAGCTTTCTTT.

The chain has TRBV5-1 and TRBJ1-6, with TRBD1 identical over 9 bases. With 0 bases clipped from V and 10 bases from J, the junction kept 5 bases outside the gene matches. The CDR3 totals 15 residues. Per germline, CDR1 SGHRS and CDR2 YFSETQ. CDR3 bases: TGCGCCAGCAGCTTGGACGGGACAGGGTTCTCACCCCTCCACTTT. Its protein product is CASSLDGTGFSPLHF.

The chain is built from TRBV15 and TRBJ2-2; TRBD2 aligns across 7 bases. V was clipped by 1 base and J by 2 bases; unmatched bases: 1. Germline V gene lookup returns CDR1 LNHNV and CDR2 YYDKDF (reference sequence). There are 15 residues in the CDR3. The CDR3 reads CATSRGEGNTGELFF. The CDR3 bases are TGTGCCACCAGCAGAGGGGAGGGTAACACCGGGGAGCTGTTTTTT. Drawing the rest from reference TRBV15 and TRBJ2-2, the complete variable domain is DAMVIQNPRYQVTQFGKPVTLSCSQTLNHNVMYWYQQKSSQAPKLLFHYYDKDFNNEADTPDNFQSRRPNTSFCFLDIRSPGLGDTAMYLCATSRGEGNTGELFFGEGSRLTVL.

As DNA, the CDR3 is TGCAGTGCCAGTCGGGACGGTTCCTACGAGCAGTACTTC. It specifies CSASRDGSYEQYF. The chain recombines TRBV20-1 with TRBJ2-7; tentatively, D is TRBD1 or TRBD2 (5 bases each). CDR1 DFQATT and CDR2 SNEGSKA come from the germline V gene (reference sequence). The CDR3 spans 13 residues. The V and J ends lost 6 bases and 1 base respectively, with 13 bases between them.